Below, 22 T cell receptor beta chains from the same sample are listed, as sequenced in a study of Ad26.COV2.S vaccination and SARS-CoV-2 variants. Some clones are missing from TCRdb's copy, which holds only in-frame ones; the method was immunoSEQ multiplex PCR. The table has around 450,000 clones, approximately 92% seen once; the top ten hold over 2.5%. Treatment specified: 15 to 20 received Ad26.COV2.S at low or high dose, single or two shots; about 5 received placebo; per-sample allocation not given. Vaccine and placebo recipients were sampled on day 63 after the first injection. Sequencing was performed on peripheral blood, taken in a trial of Ad26.COV2.S vaccine versus placebo. All receptors derive from a person between 18 and 65 years old who received the Ad26.COV2.S COVID-19 vaccine or a placebo.

The chain is built from TRBV5-8 and TRBJ1-2; TRBD1 aligns across 7 bases. Looked up from germline, CDR1 is SGHTS and CDR2 is YDEGEE. This CDR3 has 15 amino acids. V gave up 0 bases and J gave up 2 bases; unmatched junction bases: 4. The CDR3 region is CASSLATGDNYGYTF. CDR3 in DNA: TGTGCCAGCAGCTTGGCCACAGGGGACAACTATGGCTACACCTTC.

The rearrangement links TRBV18 to TRBJ1-4; D call uncertain. CDR1 KGHSH and CDR2 LQKENI come from the germline V gene. This CDR3 spans 12 amino acids. Trimming pared 5 bases from V and 3 bases from J, leaving 4 bases between. The CDR3 DNA sequence: TGTGCCAGCTCATTGGCTAATGAAAAACTGTTTTTT. Its translation is CASSLANEKLFF.

In DNA form, the CDR3 reads TGTGCCAGCAGTTTCAGGGGGCGAGGCACTGAAGCTTTCTTT. It specifies CASSFRGRGTEAFF. The rearrangement joins TRBV7-2 to TRBJ1-1; 8 bases match TRBD1. This CDR3 has 14 residues. V gave up 6 bases and J gave up 4 bases; unmatched junction bases: 7. Germline CDR1 and CDR2: SGHTA and FQGNSA.

The gene calls are TRBV28 and TRBJ2-3; D may match TRBD1 or TRBD2 (5 bases each). Looked up from germline, CDR1 is MDHEN and CDR2 is SYDVKM. V was clipped by 3 bases and J by 4 bases, with 17 bases between them. The CDR3 covers 16 residues. The chain's CDR3 is CASSFSRGLEADTQYF. CDR3 coding DNA: TGTGCCAGCAGTTTCTCTCGGGGCCTTGAGGCAGATACGCAGTATTTT.

As DNA, the CDR3 is TGTGCCAGCAGCTTAGCGGGGGACAGCGATACGCAGTATTTT. It yields the protein CASSLAGDSDTQYF. The chain links TRBV7-3 to TRBJ2-3; D tentatively fits TRBD1 or TRBD2 (7 bases each). The germline gives CDR1 SGHTA, CDR2 FQGTGA. The length of the CDR3 is 14 residues. Between the trimmed V and J ends, which lost 2 bases and 6 bases, there was a span of 12 bases. Looking up the rest from reference TRBV7-3 and TRBJ2-3 gives the full variable domain: GAGVSQTPSNKVTEKGKYVELRCDPISGHTALYWYRQSLGQGPEFLIYFQGTGAADDSGLPNDRFFAVRPEGSVSTLKIQRTERGDSAVYLCASSLAGDSDTQYFGPGTRLTVL.

The V and J genes are TRBV5-1 and TRBJ1-2; D might be TRBD1 (6 bases). Per the germline V gene, CDR1 is SGHRS and CDR2 is YFSETQ. CDR3 size: 15 residues. The germline V and J ends were trimmed by 0 bases and 5 bases, with 14 bases remaining between them. CDR3 coding DNA: TGCGCCAGCAGCTTGGGCTGGACAGAGGGGTATGGCTACACCTTC. It encodes CASSLGWTEGYGYTF.

This clone was observed a few times. V gene TRBV4-3 combines with J gene TRBJ2-1; D is undetermined. The V gene's germline CDR1 is LGHNA and CDR2 YSLEER. CDR3 length: 15 amino acids. Trimming took off 5 bases at V and 0 bases at J, with 11 bases between the two ends. The DNA of the CDR3 is TGCGCCAGCAGCTTTGCGGAGAGCTCCTACAATGAGCAGTTCTTC. It yields the protein CASSFAESSYNEQFF.

The genes are TRBV6-2 or TRBV6-3 and TRBJ2-2, with 7 bases that match TRBD1. With V trimmed by 6 bases and J by 5 bases, 9 bases remained unmatched. Germline V gene sequence: CDR1 MNHEY, CDR2 SVGEGT. This CDR3 region has 15 residues. CDR3 loop: CASSRDRERTGELFF. The CDR3 DNA sequence: TGTGCCAGCAGCCGCGACAGGGAGAGAACCGGGGAGCTGTTTTTT.

This rearrangement joins TRBV7-2 to TRBJ2-2; 10 bases align to TRBD1. The ends lost 5 bases at V and 7 bases at J; junction bases unmatched: 13. Per germline, CDR1 SGHTA and CDR2 FQGNSA. The CDR3 has 17 residues. In DNA form, the CDR3 reads TGTGCCAGCAGCCCACGACAGGGGGCTAGGTATGGCGGGGAGCTGTTTTTT. It specifies CASSPRQGARYGGELFF. The full variable domain, with the rest looked up from reference TRBV7-2 and TRBJ2-2, is GAGVSQSPSNKVTEKGKDVELRCDPISGHTALYWYRQSLGQGLEFLIYFQGNSAPDKSGLPSDRFSAERTGGSVSTLTIQRTQQEDSAVYLCASSPRQGARYGGELFFGEGSRLTVL.

This clone turned up a few times. The genes are TRBV27 and TRBJ2-3; 7 nucleotides agree with TRBD2. The germline V gene encodes CDR1 MNHEY and CDR2 SMNVEV (reference sequence). This CDR3 is 16 amino acids long. Trimming at V came to 4 bases and at J to 0 bases, leaving 7 bases not matched to a gene. The CDR3, as DNA: TGTGCCAGCAGTTCCCGCGGGGGAGGGAGCACAGATACGCAGTATTTT. Protein product: CASSSRGGGSTDTQYF.

The chain employs TRBV6-5 and TRBJ2-1; unclear D gene. Between the trimmed V and J ends, which lost 2 bases and 10 bases, there was a span of 9 bases. CDR1 and CDR2 (germline): MNHEY, SVGAGI. This CDR3 comprises 12 residues. In nucleotides, the CDR3 is TGTGCCAGCAGTTACGGGCTACGGGAGCAGTTCTTC. Translated: CASSYGLREQFF.

V gene TRBV5-4 combines with J gene TRBJ2-1; D not resolved. The CDR3 has 16 amino acids. V was shortened by 1 base and J by 0 bases, with 11 bases between the two germline ends. Germline V gene sequence: CDR1 SGHNT, CDR2 YYREEE (reference sequence). CDR3 sequence: CASSLKAVSSYNEQFF. The CDR3 coding sequence is TGTGCCAGCAGCTTGAAGGCGGTTAGCTCCTACAATGAGCAGTTCTTC. Using reference TRBV5-4 and TRBJ2-1 for the parts outside the CDR3, the full variable domain is ETGVTQSPTHLIKTRGQQVTLRCSSQSGHNTVSWYQQALGQGPQFIFQYYREEENGRGNFPPRFSGLQFPNYSSELNVNALELDDSALYLCASSLKAVSSYNEQFFGPGTRLTVL.

This clone was counted once. V usage is TRBV7-9 and J usage is TRBJ1-4, with D tentatively TRBD1 (6 bases). The CDR3 is 14 residues long. CDR1 SEHNR and CDR2 FQNEAQ come from the germline V gene (reference sequence). Trimming took off 2 bases at V and 4 bases at J, with 8 bases between the two ends. The CDR3 loop reads CASSLRQDNEKLFF. The CDR3 coding sequence is TGTGCCAGCAGCTTACGACAGGATAATGAAAAACTGTTTTTT.

The DNA for the CDR3 is TGTGCCAGCAGTTACGATCGGGGCGGGCCCCAGTACTTC. Encoded protein: CASSYDRGGPQYF. J is TRBJ2-5 and V is TRBV6-5; D assignment may be TRBD1 or TRBD2 (5 bases each). Per the germline V gene, CDR1 is MNHEY and CDR2 is SVGAGI. V lost 2 bases, J lost 9 bases, and 13 bases lay in between. The CDR3 covers 13 residues.

The chain has TRBV5-1 and TRBJ2-5, with no clear D. Germline V gene data show CDR1 as SGHRS and CDR2 as YFSETQ. CDR3 size: 16 residues. The V end was cut by 1 base, the J end by 6 bases, with 19 bases between. CDR3 sequence: CASSLSQVISLKTQYF. CDR3 DNA sequence: TGCGCCAGCAGCTTGTCCCAGGTTATTTCGTTGAAGACCCAGTACTTC.

The chain couples TRBV4-3 to TRBJ1-2; D may be TRBD1 (5 bases). The CDR3 has 15 amino acids. CDR1 is LGHNA and CDR2 is YSLEER in the germline V gene. V lost 4 bases and J lost 2, with 14 bases in between. The CDR3 sequence is CASSRRQLGNYGYTF. DNA for the CDR3: TGCGCCAGCAGCCGGCGACAGTTAGGGAACTATGGCTACACCTTC.

This chain connects TRBV2 to TRBJ1-4; D is uncertain. V lost 6 bases and J 1 base, leaving 15 bases between the germline ends. Germline CDR1 reads SNHLY; CDR2 reads FYNNEI. The CDR3 is 16 amino acids. The CDR3 is CASRFGPRETNEKLFF. The CDR3 coding sequence is TGTGCCAGCAGGTTCGGGCCTAGAGAAACTAATGAAAAACTGTTTTTT. The variable domain in full, with the rest retrieved from reference TRBV2 and TRBJ1-4, is EPEVTQTPSHQVTQMGQEVILRCVPISNHLYFYWYRQILGQKVEFLVSFYNNEISEKSEIFDDQFSVERPDGSNFTLKIRSTKLEDSAMYFCASRFGPRETNEKLFFGSGTQLSVL.

The rearrangement uses TRBV13 and TRBJ2-5; 7 bases align to TRBD1. V was pared by 5 bases and J by 3 bases, with 6 bases of the junction left unmatched. This CDR3 contains 14 residues. Germline lookup yields CDR1 PRHDT and CDR2 FYEKMQ (reference sequence). The CDR3 here is CASSPQGVEETQYF. The CDR3 nucleotides read TGTGCCAGCAGCCCTCAGGGGGTGGAAGAGACCCAGTACTTC.

The chain couples TRBV5-1 to TRBJ2-2; 9 bases align to TRBD1. CDR1 is SGHRS and CDR2 is YFSETQ in the germline V gene. With 2 bases clipped from V and 3 bases from J, the junction kept 8 bases outside the gene matches. The CDR3 spans 17 residues. This CDR3 reads CASSLRDRVGDTGELFF. CDR3 DNA: TGCGCCAGCAGCTTAAGGGACAGGGTAGGCGACACCGGGGAGCTGTTTTTT.

This chain uses TRBV4-3 with TRBJ2-7, with 7 bases fitting TRBD1. The CDR3 totals 18 residues. The V gene end was trimmed by 1 base and the J gene end by 1 base; junction bases not matched to a gene: 13. Looked up from germline, CDR1 is LGHNA and CDR2 is YSLEER. The CDR3 coding sequence is TGCGCCAGCAGCCAAGCCTCGACAGGGTTAATAGGGTCCTACGAGCAGTACTTC. Translation: CASSQASTGLIGSYEQYF.

V usage is TRBV19 and J usage is TRBJ1-1, with D hard to call. The germline V and J ends were trimmed by 3 bases and 6 bases, with 17 bases remaining between them. The CDR3 contains 15 residues. Germline CDR1 LNHDA, CDR2 SQIVND (reference sequence). The CDR3 here is CASSIGWVGPSEAFF. CDR3 nucleotide sequence: TGTGCCAGTAGTATTGGCTGGGTCGGGCCCTCTGAAGCTTTCTTT.

The rearrangement links TRBV7-2 to TRBJ1-4; D remains unclear. The length of the CDR3 is 14 residues. Trimming removed 1 base at V and 4 bases at J, with 7 bases between. The germline V gene encodes CDR1 SGHTA and CDR2 FQGNSA. The CDR3 DNA reads as TGTGCCAGCAGCTTAGACGGGAATAATGAAAAACTGTTTTTT. This codes for CASSLDGNNEKLFF.